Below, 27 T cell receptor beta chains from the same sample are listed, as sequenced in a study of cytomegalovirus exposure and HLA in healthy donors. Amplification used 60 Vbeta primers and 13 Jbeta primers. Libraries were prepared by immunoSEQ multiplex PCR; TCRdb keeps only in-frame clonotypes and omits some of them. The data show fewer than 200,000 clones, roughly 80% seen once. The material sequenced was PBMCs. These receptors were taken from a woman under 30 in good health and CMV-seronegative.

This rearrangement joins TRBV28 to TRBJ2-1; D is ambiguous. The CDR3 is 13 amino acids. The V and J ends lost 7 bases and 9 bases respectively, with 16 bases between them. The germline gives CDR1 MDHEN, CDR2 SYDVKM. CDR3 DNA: TGTGCCAGCACTCCGACTGGCGATGGTGAGCAGTTCTTC. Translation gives CASTPTGDGEQFF.

The CDR3 is CASSGLTGGGFGNQPQHF. In nucleotides, the CDR3 is TGTGCCAGCAGCGGCCTGACAGGGGGCGGTTTCGGCAATCAGCCCCAGCATTTT. The chain links TRBV5-8 to TRBJ1-5, with 10 bases lining up with TRBD1. The CDR3 totals 18 residues. The germline gives CDR1 SGHTS, CDR2 YDEGEE. V was pared by 4 bases and J by 2 bases, with 12 bases of the junction left unmatched.

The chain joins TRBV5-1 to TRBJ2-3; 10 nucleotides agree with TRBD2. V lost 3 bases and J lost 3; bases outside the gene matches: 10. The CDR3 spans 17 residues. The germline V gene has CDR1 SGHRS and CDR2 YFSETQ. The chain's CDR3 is CASSWALAGEGTDTQYF. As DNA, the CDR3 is TGCGCCAGCAGCTGGGCTCTAGCGGGAGAGGGTACAGATACGCAGTATTTT.

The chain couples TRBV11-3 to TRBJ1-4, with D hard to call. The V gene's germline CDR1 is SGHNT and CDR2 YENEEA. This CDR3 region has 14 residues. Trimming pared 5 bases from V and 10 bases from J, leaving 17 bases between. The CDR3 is CASSARVESGKLFF. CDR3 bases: TGTGCCAGCAGCGCCCGGGTCGAGTCCGGAAAACTGTTTTTT.

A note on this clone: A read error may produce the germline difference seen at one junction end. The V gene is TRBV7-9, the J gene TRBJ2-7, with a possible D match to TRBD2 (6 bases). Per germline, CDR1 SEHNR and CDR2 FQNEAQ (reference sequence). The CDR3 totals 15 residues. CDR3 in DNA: TGTTCCAGCAGCTTAGCAGGGACTCTTTCCTACGAGCAGTACTTC. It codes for CSSSLAGTLSYEQYF.

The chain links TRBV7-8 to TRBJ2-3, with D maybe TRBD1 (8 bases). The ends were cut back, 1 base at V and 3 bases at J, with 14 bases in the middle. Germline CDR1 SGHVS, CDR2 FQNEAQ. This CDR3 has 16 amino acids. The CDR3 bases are TGTGCCAGCAGCTTAGAGGCACAGGGGGGGACAGATACGCAGTATTTT. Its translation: CASSLEAQGGTDTQYF.

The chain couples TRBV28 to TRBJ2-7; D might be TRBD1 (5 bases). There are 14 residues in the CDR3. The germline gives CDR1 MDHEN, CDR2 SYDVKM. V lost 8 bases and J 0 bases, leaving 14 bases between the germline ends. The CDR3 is CASAADTVSYEQYF. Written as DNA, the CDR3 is TGTGCCAGCGCCGCGGACACAGTCTCCTACGAGCAGTACTTC.

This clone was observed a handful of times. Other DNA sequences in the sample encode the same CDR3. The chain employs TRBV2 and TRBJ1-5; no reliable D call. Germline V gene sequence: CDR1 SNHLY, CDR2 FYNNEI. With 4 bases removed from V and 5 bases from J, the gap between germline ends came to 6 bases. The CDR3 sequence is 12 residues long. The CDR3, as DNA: TGTGCCAGCAGTGGCGGGGATCAGCCCCAGCATTTT. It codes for CASSGGDQPQHF.

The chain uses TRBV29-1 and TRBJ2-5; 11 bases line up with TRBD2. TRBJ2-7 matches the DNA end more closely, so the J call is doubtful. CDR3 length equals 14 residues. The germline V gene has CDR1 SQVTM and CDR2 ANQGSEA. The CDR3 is CSVSTLAGGIEQYF. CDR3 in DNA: TGCAGCGTCTCCACCTTAGCGGGAGGGATCGAGCAGTACTTC.

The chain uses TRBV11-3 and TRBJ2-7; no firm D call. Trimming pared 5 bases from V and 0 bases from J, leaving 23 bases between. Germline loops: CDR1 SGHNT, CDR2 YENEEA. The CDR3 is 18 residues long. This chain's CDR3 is CASSPPLTGGPSSYEQYF. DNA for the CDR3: TGTGCCAGCAGCCCCCCCCTCACTGGCGGCCCGAGCTCCTACGAGCAGTACTTC.

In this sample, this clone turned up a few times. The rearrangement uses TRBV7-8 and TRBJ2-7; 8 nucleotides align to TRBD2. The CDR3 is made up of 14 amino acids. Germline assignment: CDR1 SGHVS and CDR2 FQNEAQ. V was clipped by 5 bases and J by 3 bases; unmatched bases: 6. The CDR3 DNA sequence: TGTGCCAGCAGCGCTTTTAGCGGGGTCTACGAGCAGTACTTC. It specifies CASSAFSGVYEQYF.

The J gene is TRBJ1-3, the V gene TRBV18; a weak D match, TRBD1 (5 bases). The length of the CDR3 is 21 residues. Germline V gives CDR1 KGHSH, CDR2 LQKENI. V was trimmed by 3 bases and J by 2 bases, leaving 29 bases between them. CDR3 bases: TGTGCCAGCTCACCCGCCTTAAGCCTGGGAGGGACGACGTACCCTGGAAACACCATATATTTT. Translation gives CASSPALSLGGTTYPGNTIYF.

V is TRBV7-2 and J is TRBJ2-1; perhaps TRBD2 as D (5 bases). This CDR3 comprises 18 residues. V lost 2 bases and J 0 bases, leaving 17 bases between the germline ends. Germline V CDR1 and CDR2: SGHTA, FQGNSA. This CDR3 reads CASSLKPRLADSYNEQFF. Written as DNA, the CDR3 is TGTGCCAGCAGCTTAAAGCCTAGGCTAGCAGACTCCTACAATGAGCAGTTCTTC.

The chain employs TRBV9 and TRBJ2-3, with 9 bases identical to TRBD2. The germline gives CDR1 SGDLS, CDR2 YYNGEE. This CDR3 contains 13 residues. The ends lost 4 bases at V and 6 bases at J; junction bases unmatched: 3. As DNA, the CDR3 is TGTGCCAGCAGCCCCGGACTAGCGGATACGCAGTATTTT. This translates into CASSPGLADTQYF. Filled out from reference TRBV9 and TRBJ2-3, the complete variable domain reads DSGVTQTPKHLITATGQRVTLRCSPRSGDLSVYWYQQSLDQGLQFLIQYYNGEERAKGNILERFSAQQFPDLHSELNLSSLELGDSALYFCASSPGLADTQYFGPGTRLTVL.

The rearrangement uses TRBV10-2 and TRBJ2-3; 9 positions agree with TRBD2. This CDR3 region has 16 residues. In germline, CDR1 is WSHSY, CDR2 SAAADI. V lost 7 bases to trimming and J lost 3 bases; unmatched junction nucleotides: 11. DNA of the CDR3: TGCGCCAGCAAAAAGGGGATAGCGGGAGTTACAGATACGCAGTATTTT. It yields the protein CASKKGIAGVTDTQYF.

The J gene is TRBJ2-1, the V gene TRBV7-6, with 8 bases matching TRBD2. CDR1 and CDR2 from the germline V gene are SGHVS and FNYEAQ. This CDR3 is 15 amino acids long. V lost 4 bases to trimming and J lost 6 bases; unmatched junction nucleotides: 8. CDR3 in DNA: TGTGCCAGCAGCTCAACCGGGACTAGTGGCAATGAGCAGTTCTTC. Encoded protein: CASSSTGTSGNEQFF.

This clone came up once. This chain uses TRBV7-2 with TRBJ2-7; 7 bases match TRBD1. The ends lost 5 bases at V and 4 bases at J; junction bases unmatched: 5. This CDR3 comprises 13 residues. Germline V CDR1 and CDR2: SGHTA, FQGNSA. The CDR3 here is CASSDRVGYEQYF. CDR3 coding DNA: TGTGCCAGCAGCGACAGGGTTGGATACGAGCAGTACTTC. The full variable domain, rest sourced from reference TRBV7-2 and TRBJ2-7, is GAGVSQSPSNKVTEKGKDVELRCDPISGHTALYWYRQSLGQGLEFLIYFQGNSAPDKSGLPSDRFSAERTGGSVSTLTIQRTQQEDSAVYLCASSDRVGYEQYFGPGTRLTVT.

The CDR3 loop reads CASRSTSSYEQYF. The CDR3 nucleotides read TGTGCCAGCAGATCAACTAGCTCCTACGAGCAGTACTTC. V is TRBV6-5 and J is TRBJ2-7, with D perhaps matching TRBD2 (5 bases). Germline V gene data show CDR1 as MNHEY and CDR2 as SVGAGI. The ends were cut back, 6 bases at V and 0 bases at J, with 9 bases in the middle. This CDR3 has 13 amino acids.

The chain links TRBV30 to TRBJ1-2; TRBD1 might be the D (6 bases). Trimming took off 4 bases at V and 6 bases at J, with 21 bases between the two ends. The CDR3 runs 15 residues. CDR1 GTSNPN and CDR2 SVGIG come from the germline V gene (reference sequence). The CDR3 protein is CAWTQGGRGGHGYTF. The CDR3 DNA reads TGTGCCTGGACCCAAGGGGGGAGGGGGGGACATGGCTACACCTTC.

CDR3 amino acids: CASSPTSYGGETQYF. In DNA, the CDR3 is TGCGCCAGCAGCCCAACGTCTTACGGGGGAGAGACCCAGTACTTC. The chain joins TRBV4-1 to TRBJ2-5, with D possibly TRBD2 on 6 matching bases. This CDR3 has 15 residues. V was cut by 4 bases and J by 4 bases, with 16 bases left in between. Germline loops: CDR1 MGHRA, CDR2 YSYEKL.

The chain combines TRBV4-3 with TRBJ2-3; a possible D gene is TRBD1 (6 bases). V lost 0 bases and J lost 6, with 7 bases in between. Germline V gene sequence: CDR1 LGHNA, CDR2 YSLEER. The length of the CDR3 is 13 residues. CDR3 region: CASSQDQGDTQYF. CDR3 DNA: TGCGCCAGCAGCCAAGATCAGGGGGATACGCAGTATTTT.

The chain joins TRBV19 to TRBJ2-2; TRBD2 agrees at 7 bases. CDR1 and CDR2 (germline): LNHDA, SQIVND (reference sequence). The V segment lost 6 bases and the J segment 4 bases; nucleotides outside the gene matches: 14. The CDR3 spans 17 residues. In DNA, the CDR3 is TGTGCCAGTAGCATTCCGGGAGGACCCGGGGTCACCGGGGAGCTGTTTTTT. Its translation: CASSIPGGPGVTGELFF.

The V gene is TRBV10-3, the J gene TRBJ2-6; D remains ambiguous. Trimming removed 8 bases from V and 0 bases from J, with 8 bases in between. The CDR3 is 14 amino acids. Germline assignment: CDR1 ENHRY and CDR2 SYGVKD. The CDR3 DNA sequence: TGTGCCATCGCCGAGGACTCTGGGGCCAACGTCCTGACTTTC. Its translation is CAIAEDSGANVLTF.

CDR3 nucleotide sequence: TGTGCCAGCAGCCCCGGGACACAGGGGAGAAACACTGAAGCTTTCTTT. Translated: CASSPGTQGRNTEAFF. The chain links TRBV7-9 to TRBJ1-1; 7 bases align to TRBD1. Germline CDR1 reads SEHNR; CDR2 reads FQNEAQ (reference sequence). V lost 5 bases to trimming and J lost 2 bases; unmatched junction nucleotides: 11. CDR3 length: 16 residues.

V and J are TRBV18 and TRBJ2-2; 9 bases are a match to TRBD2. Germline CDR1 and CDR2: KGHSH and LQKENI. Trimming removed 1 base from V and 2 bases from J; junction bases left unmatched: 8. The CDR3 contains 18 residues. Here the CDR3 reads CASSPRVPSGTNTGELFF. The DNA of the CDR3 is TGTGCCAGCTCACCACGGGTCCCTAGCGGGACTAACACCGGGGAGCTGTTTTTT.

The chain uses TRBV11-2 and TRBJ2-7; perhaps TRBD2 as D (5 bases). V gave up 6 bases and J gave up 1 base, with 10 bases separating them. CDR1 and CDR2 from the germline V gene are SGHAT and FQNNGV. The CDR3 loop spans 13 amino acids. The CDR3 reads CASRRTASYEQYF. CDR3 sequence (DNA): TGTGCCAGCAGACGGACTGCATCCTACGAGCAGTACTTC.

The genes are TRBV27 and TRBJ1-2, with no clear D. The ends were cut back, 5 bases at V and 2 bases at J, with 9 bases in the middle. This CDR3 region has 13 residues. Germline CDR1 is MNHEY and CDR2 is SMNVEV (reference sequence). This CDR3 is CASSTAVNYGYTF. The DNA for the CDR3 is TGTGCCAGCAGTACCGCAGTGAACTATGGCTACACCTTC.